This T cell receptor (beta chain) was recorded in a study of cytomegalovirus exposure and HLA in healthy donors. This clone was recorded only once. The PCR employed 60 Vbeta primers together with 13 Jbeta primers. TCRdb's table, derived via immunoSEQ multiplex PCR, lists solely in-frame clones and lacks some. The data hold 150,000 to 180,000 clones, with 82% observed a single time. Germline CDR1 MDHEN, CDR2 SYDVKM. CDR3 size: 16 residues. With 2 bases removed from V and 2 bases from J, the gap between germline ends came to 16 bases. The receptor's source is a woman in her forties or fifties in good health and CMV-seropositive. The sample taken for sequencing was PBMCs. V gene TRBV28 combines with J gene TRBJ2-7, with a weak D call TRBD1 (7 bases). This CDR3 is CASSLKARGATYEQYF. The CDR3 nucleotides read TGTGCCAGCAGTTTAAAGGCCAGGGGGGCGACCTACGAGCAGTACTTC.